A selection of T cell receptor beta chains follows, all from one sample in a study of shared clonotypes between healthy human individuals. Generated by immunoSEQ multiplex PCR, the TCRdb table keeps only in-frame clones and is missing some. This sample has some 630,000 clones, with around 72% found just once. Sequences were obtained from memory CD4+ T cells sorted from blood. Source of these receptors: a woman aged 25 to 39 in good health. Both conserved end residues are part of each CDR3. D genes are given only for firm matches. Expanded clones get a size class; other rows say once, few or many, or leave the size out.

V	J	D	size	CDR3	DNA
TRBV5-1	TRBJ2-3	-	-	CASSLEQTDTQYF	TGCGCCAGCAGCTTGGAGCAAACAGATACGCAGTATTTT
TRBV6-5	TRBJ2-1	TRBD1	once	CASSVPGGFEQFF	TGTGCCAGCAGTGTGCCAGGGGGCTTTGAGCAGTTCTTC
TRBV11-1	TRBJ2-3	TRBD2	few	CASSFGTSGTDTQYF	TGTGCCAGCAGCTTTGGGACTAGCGGGACAGATACGCAGTATTTT
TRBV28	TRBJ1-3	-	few	CASSFLSQAVSGNTIYF	TGTGCCAGCAGTTTTCTTAGTCAGGCCGTCTCTGGAAACACCATATATTTT
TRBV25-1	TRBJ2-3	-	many	CASSDPTVGPTDTQYF	TGTGCCAGCAGTGATCCTACTGTGGGGCCCACAGATACGCAGTATTTT
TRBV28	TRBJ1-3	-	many	CASSFLDTIYF	TGTGCCAGCAGTTTTTTGGACACCATATATTTT
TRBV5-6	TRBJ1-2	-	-	CASSETGNYGYTF	TGTGCCAGCAGTGAGACGGGGAACTATGGCTACACCTTC
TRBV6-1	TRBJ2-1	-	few	CASSGHDEGYNEQFF	TGTGCCAGCAGCGGACACGATGAAGGCTACAATGAGCAGTTCTTC
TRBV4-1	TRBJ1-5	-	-	CASSQYRTGDQPQHF	TGCGCCAGCAGCCAATATCGTACGGGGGATCAGCCCCAGCATTTT
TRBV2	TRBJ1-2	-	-	CASSARGLNYGYTF	TGTGCCAGCAGTGCCCGGGGGCTGAACTATGGCTACACCTTC
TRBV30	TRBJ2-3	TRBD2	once	CAWTFSGSTDTQYF	TGTGCCTGGACCTTTAGCGGGAGCACAGATACGCAGTATTTT
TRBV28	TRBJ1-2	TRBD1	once	CASSLGQDYYGYTF	TGTGCCAGCAGCTTGGGACAGGACTACTATGGCTACACCTTC
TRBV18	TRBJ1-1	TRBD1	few	CASSPLQGETEAFF	TGTGCCAGCTCACCACTACAGGGGGAAACTGAAGCTTTCTTT
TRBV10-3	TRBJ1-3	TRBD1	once	CAISEPDRGGNTIYF	TGTGCCATCAGTGAACCAGACAGGGGGGGAAACACCATATATTTT
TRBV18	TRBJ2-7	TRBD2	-	CASSPGGMGYEQYF	TGTGCCAGCTCCCCGGGGGGAATGGGGTACGAGCAGTACTTC
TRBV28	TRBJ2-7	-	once	CASSFGGARSYEQYF	TGTGCCAGCAGTTTTGGGGGGGCGAGGTCCTACGAGCAGTACTTC
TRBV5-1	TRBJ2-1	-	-	CASSPSTDLWGYEQFF	TGCGCCAGCAGCCCGAGTACTGACTTATGGGGTTATGAGCAGTTCTTC
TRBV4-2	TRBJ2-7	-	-	CASSRLSGQDSYEQYF	TGTGCCAGCAGCCGCCTTAGCGGCCAGGACTCCTACGAGCAGTACTTC
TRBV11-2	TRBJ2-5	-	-	CASSLYTVGQETQYF	TGTGCCAGCAGCTTATATACAGTGGGTCAAGAGACCCAGTACTTC
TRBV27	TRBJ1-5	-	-	CASSLNGFQPQHF	TGTGCCAGCAGTTTAAACGGGTTTCAGCCCCAGCATTTT
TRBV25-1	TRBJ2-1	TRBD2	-	CASSDKLAGEVNEQFF	TGTGCCAGCAGTGACAAACTAGCGGGAGAGGTCAATGAGCAGTTCTTC
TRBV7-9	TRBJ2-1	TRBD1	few	CASSLMRGLNNEQFF	TGTGCCAGCAGCTTAATGAGGGGGCTCAACAATGAGCAGTTCTTC
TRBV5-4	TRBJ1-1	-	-	CASSSGTNTEAFF	TGTGCCAGCAGCTCCGGGACGAACACTGAAGCTTTCTTT
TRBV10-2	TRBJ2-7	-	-	CASSVNSAYEQYF	TGCGCCAGCAGTGTCAACTCAGCCTACGAGCAGTACTTC
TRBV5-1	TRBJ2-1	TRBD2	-	CASTPLGLAGGYNEQFF	TGCGCCAGCACTCCATTGGGACTAGCGGGAGGGTACAATGAGCAGTTCTTC